Below, 27 T cell receptor beta chains from the same sample are listed, as sequenced in a study of blood T cell repertoires in COVID-19. Profiling relied on immunoSEQ multiplex PCR, and the TCRdb table lists in-frame clones only, not all of them. Here the sample spans hundreds of thousands of clones, roughly 90% being singletons. The material sequenced was PBMCs or T cells enriched from blood (not recorded which). The receptor set was obtained from a woman in her forties who had recovered from COVID-19.

V and J are TRBV7-2 and TRBJ1-4; 9 bases fit TRBD1. The CDR3 extends over 14 amino acids. J was trimmed by 4 bases and V by 5 bases; bases with no gene match: 2. CDR1 and CDR2 (germline): SGHTA, FQGNSA. The DNA of the CDR3 is TGTGCCAGCAGCCAGACAGGGGGTAATGAAAAACTGTTTTTT. The encoded protein is CASSQTGGNEKLFF.

This clone turned up a few times. This sequence joins TRBV5-6 and TRBJ2-7; TRBD2 is a possible D gene (6 bases). The CDR3 sequence is 17 residues long. Deletions cut 2 bases from V and 6 bases from J, with 24 bases between. CDR1 is SGHDT and CDR2 is YYEEEE in the germline V gene. DNA of the CDR3: TGTGCCAGCAGCTTTCTAGAAGTCGTTGGAGGAGGGTCCGAGCAGTACTTC. Its translation is CASSFLEVVGGGSEQYF.

The chain has TRBV4-1 and TRBJ1-2; 8 positions agree with TRBD1. V was clipped by 4 bases and J by 8 bases; unmatched bases: 6. This CDR3 region has 13 residues. CDR1 and CDR2 from the germline V gene are MGHRA and YSYEKL. The CDR3 DNA reads TGCGCCAGCAGCCTTAAGGACAGGGACGGCTACACCTTC. Residues: CASSLKDRDGYTF.

A word on this clone: The sample contains more than one DNA sequence encoding this CDR3. The chain couples TRBV9 to TRBJ2-2; the D is unclear. This CDR3 has 13 amino acids. The V end lost 0 bases, the J end lost 4 bases, and 4 bases lay between the germline ends. Germline CDR1 reads SGDLS; CDR2 reads YYNGEE. For the CDR3, the DNA is TGTGCCAGCAGCGTAGACGGCACCGGGGAGCTGTTTTTT. Amino acids: CASSVDGTGELFF.

This sequence joins TRBV6-5 and TRBJ1-6; D is unresolved. The CDR3 has 15 amino acids. V lost 5 bases, J lost 11 bases, and 19 bases lay in between. Per the germline V gene, CDR1 is MNHEY and CDR2 is SVGAGI. The CDR3 loop reads CASSPTRSGVTPLHF. The CDR3, as DNA: TGTGCCAGCAGTCCGACGCGGTCCGGAGTGACACCCCTCCACTTT.

The V call is TRBV9, the J call TRBJ2-1, with 8 bases that match TRBD1. CDR3 length: 14 amino acids. From germline, CDR1 is SGDLS and CDR2 YYNGEE. Trimming at V came to 1 base and at J to 9 bases, leaving 6 bases not matched to a gene. This CDR3 is CASSVISQGGEQFF. In nucleotides, the CDR3 is TGTGCCAGCAGCGTAATCTCACAGGGGGGTGAGCAGTTCTTC.

The chain employs TRBV4-3 and TRBJ2-3, with D possibly matching TRBD2 (5 bases). Germline values: CDR1 LGHNA, CDR2 YSLEER. V was trimmed by 0 bases and J by 1 base, leaving 14 bases between them. This CDR3 has 17 amino acids. Here the CDR3 reads CASSQDGKRWGTDTQYF. The DNA of the CDR3 is TGCGCCAGCAGCCAAGATGGAAAGCGGTGGGGCACAGATACGCAGTATTTT.

The V and J genes are TRBV7-9 and TRBJ1-1, with 9 positions matching TRBD1. Trimming at V came to 5 bases and at J to 0 bases, leaving 4 bases not matched to a gene. The CDR3 has 15 residues. CDR1 and CDR2 from the germline V gene are SEHNR and FQNEAQ (reference sequence). The CDR3 sequence: CASSHGTGMNTEAFF. CDR3 DNA: TGTGCCAGCAGCCACGGGACAGGGATGAACACTGAAGCTTTCTTT.

This sequence joins TRBV18 and TRBJ1-1, with 9 bases lining up with TRBD1. Trimming took 3 bases from V and 5 from J; bases not matched to a gene: 4. Germline loops: CDR1 KGHSH, CDR2 LQKENI. This CDR3 comprises 14 residues. The CDR3 region is CASSPEGQGTEAFF. The CDR3 nucleotides are TGTGCCAGCTCACCCGAGGGACAGGGTACTGAAGCTTTCTTT.

The chain has TRBV4-2 and TRBJ1-6, with D perhaps TRBD1 (6 bases). The ends were cut back, 4 bases at V and 11 bases at J, with 15 bases in the middle. Germline V gene sequence: CDR1 LGHNA, CDR2 YNFKEQ. This CDR3 region has 14 residues. CDR3 DNA sequence: TGTGCCAGCAGCCCGAGGGGGACGCTAACACCCCTCCACTTT. Translated: CASSPRGTLTPLHF.

This rearrangement joins TRBV6-2 or TRBV6-3 to TRBJ1-2, with D unresolved. The CDR3 has 13 amino acids. Germline V lookup: CDR1 MNHEY, CDR2 SVGEGT. The V end lost 2 bases, the J end lost 2 bases, and 6 bases lay between the germline ends. As DNA, the CDR3 is TGTGCCAGCAGTTACGACGGGAACTATGGCTACACCTTC. Protein product: CASSYDGNYGYTF.

V is TRBV29-1 and J is TRBJ2-1; D possibly corresponds to TRBD2 (5 bases). Trimming took 0 bases from V and 4 from J, leaving 10 bases between them. There are 14 residues in the CDR3. CDR1 is SQVTM, CDR2 ANQGSEA, per germline. The DNA for the CDR3 is TGCAGCGTTGAAGATCTCCGGGATTACAATGAGCAGTTCTTC. Encoded protein: CSVEDLRDYNEQFF.

The chain has TRBV5-1 and TRBJ2-1; TRBD2 matches 11 bases. Germline trimming cut 7 bases from V and 0 bases from J; bases unmatched to any gene: 12. Germline V gives CDR1 SGHRS, CDR2 YFSETQ. CDR3 length: 18 amino acids. CDR3 bases: TGCGCCAGCCTACCGGACTTAGCGGGGGGGTCCTCCTACAATGAGCAGTTCTTC. Translation: CASLPDLAGGSSYNEQFF.

This clone was counted a single time. V and J are TRBV3-1 (or the pseudogene TRBV3-2) and TRBJ2-2; tentative D call: TRBD2 (5 bases). V was shortened by 0 bases and J by 3 bases, with 14 bases between the two germline ends. The germline gives CDR1 LGHDT, CDR2 YNNKEL (reference sequence). The CDR3 consists of 17 residues. The CDR3 region is CASSQESSGDYTGELFF. CDR3 coding DNA: TGTGCCAGCAGCCAAGAAAGCAGCGGTGATTACACCGGGGAGCTGTTTTTT.

The chain links TRBV5-4 to TRBJ2-7; 8 bases map to TRBD1. The CDR3 totals 14 residues. Germline loops: CDR1 SGHNT, CDR2 YYREEE (reference sequence). The V segment lost 4 bases and the J segment 4 bases; nucleotides outside the gene matches: 7. The CDR3 protein is CASSTGQGLYEQYF. The CDR3 coding sequence is TGTGCCAGCAGCACTGGACAGGGTCTGTACGAGCAGTACTTC. The entire variable domain, with the rest obtained from reference TRBV5-4 and TRBJ2-7, is as follows: ETGVTQSPTHLIKTRGQQVTLRCSSQSGHNTVSWYQQALGQGPQFIFQYYREEENGRGNFPPRFSGLQFPNYSSELNVNALELDDSALYLCASSTGQGLYEQYFGPGTRLTVT.

The chain couples TRBV21-1 to TRBJ2-1; no check of the table's D call, TRBD2, against the DNA was made. TRBV21-1 corresponds to a pseudogene. This CDR3 contains 17 residues. Written as DNA, the CDR3 is TGTGCCAGCAGCAAAGCGGAGGGGACTCTGATCAACAATGAGCAGTTCTTC. Translated, it gives CASSKAEGTLINNEQFF.

This clone has just a few counts. This rearrangement joins TRBV7-9 to TRBJ2-1, with TRBD1 identical over 7 bases. Looked up from germline, CDR1 is SEHNR and CDR2 is FQNEAQ (reference sequence). V shed 5 bases and J 0 bases; nucleotides not matched to a gene: 7. This CDR3 is 16 amino acids long. The CDR3 sequence: CASSKRSGGSYNEQFF. The CDR3 DNA sequence: TGTGCCAGCAGCAAAAGGTCAGGGGGCTCCTACAATGAGCAGTTCTTC. Complete variable domain (other parts from reference TRBV7-9 and TRBJ2-1): DTGVSQNPRHKITKRGQNVTFRCDPISEHNRLYWYRQTLGQGPEFLTYFQNEAQLEKSRLLSDRFSAERPKGSFSTLEIQRTEQGDSAMYLCASSKRSGGSYNEQFFGPGTRLTVL.

The rearrangement uses TRBV7-9 and TRBJ2-3; 8 bases agree with TRBD2. CDR1 and CDR2 from the germline V gene are SEHNR and FQNEAQ (reference sequence). The ends lost 3 bases at V and 8 bases at J; junction bases unmatched: 13. CDR3 length: 16 amino acids. CDR3 region: CASSLAGGAPSGTQYF. The CDR3 DNA is TGTGCCAGCAGCTTGGCCGGGGGGGCGCCGAGTGGTACGCAGTATTTT.

The chain is built from TRBV27 and TRBJ2-3, with 8 bases fitting TRBD2. This CDR3 region has 16 residues. V shed 0 bases, J shed 5 bases, and the junction held 7 bases outside the gene matches. Germline V CDR1 and CDR2: MNHEY, SMNVEV (reference sequence). The CDR3 DNA sequence: TGTGCCAGCAGTTTATCATGGCGGGAGGAGGGAGATACGCAGTATTTT. It yields the protein CASSLSWREEGDTQYF.

V gene TRBV5-4 combines with J gene TRBJ2-1, with a possible D match to TRBD2 (7 bases). The CDR3 length is 17 residues. The germline CDR1 and CDR2 sequences are SGHNT and YYREEE (reference sequence). Trimming left V 1 base short and J 4 bases short, with 18 bases between. This CDR3 is CASSLPGDRTSYNEQFF. CDR3 sequence (DNA): TGTGCCAGCAGCTTGCCTGGTGACAGGACTAGTTACAATGAGCAGTTCTTC.

The chain carries TRBV15 and TRBJ1-5; no firm D call. This CDR3 is 15 amino acids long. Trimming pared 0 bases from V and 5 bases from J, leaving 11 bases between. Germline loops: CDR1 LNHNV, CDR2 YYDKDF (reference sequence). As DNA, the CDR3 is TGTGCCACCAGCAGAGACCGCAGCCTAGATCAGCCCCAGCATTTT. As protein: CATSRDRSLDQPQHF.

The chain carries TRBV11-3 and TRBJ2-1; 11 nucleotides match TRBD2. The germline gives CDR1 SGHNT, CDR2 YENEEA. There are 17 residues in the CDR3. After removal of 5 bases from V and 3 bases from J, the junction contained 9 bases not matched to a gene. The DNA of the CDR3 is TGTGCCAGCAGCACACTCTACGGGACTAGCGGCTACAATGAGCAGTTCTTC. It specifies CASSTLYGTSGYNEQFF. The entire variable domain, with the rest obtained from reference TRBV11-3 and TRBJ2-1, is as follows: EAGVVQSPRYKIIEKKQPVAFWCNPISGHNTLYWYLQNLGQGPELLIRYENEEAVDDSQLPKDRFSAERLKGVDSTLKIQPAELGDSAVYLCASSTLYGTSGYNEQFFGPGTRLTVL.

This chain links TRBV9 with TRBJ2-5; 9 positions agree with TRBD2. The V gene end was trimmed by 6 bases and the J gene end by 3 bases; junction bases not matched to a gene: 9. Germline lookup yields CDR1 SGDLS and CDR2 YYNGEE. This CDR3 has 15 amino acids. As DNA, the CDR3 is TGTGCCAGCACTCACACGGGCGGGGGGGAAGAGACCCAGTACTTC. This gives the protein CASTHTGGGEETQYF.

The J gene is TRBJ2-1, the V gene TRBV19, with 7 bases identical to TRBD1. V was clipped by 1 base and J by 6 bases; unmatched bases: 6. This CDR3 has 15 amino acids. The germline V gene encodes CDR1 LNHDA and CDR2 SQIVND (reference sequence). CDR3 coding DNA: TGTGCCAGTAGTATAGCCGACGGGACAGCCAATGAGCAGTTCTTC. This sequence encodes CASSIADGTANEQFF.

The J gene is TRBJ1-2, the V gene TRBV7-2, with a weak D call TRBD1 (6 bases). The CDR3 runs 12 residues. Germline CDR1 reads SGHTA; CDR2 reads FQGNSA. V lost 4 bases to trimming and J lost 4 bases, with 7 bases between them. CDR3 bases: TGTGCCAGCAGCTCGGACAGCTATGGCTACACCTTC. Its translation: CASSSDSYGYTF.

V is TRBV2 and J is TRBJ2-2; 8 positions agree with TRBD2. In germline, CDR1 is SNHLY, CDR2 FYNNEI. V was pared by 4 bases and J by 2 bases, with 3 bases of the junction left unmatched. The CDR3 length is 15 residues. The chain's CDR3 is CASSGVAGNTGELFF. The CDR3 DNA sequence: TGTGCCAGCAGTGGAGTAGCGGGAAACACCGGGGAGCTGTTTTTT.

This rearrangement joins TRBV4-3 to TRBJ1-5, with D hard to call. Germline values: CDR1 LGHNA, CDR2 YSLEER. V lost 0 bases and J 3 bases, leaving 9 bases between the germline ends. The CDR3 is made up of 15 amino acids. CDR3 sequence reads: CASSQDYGYNQPQHF. The CDR3 coding sequence is TGCGCCAGCAGCCAAGATTACGGTTACAATCAGCCCCAGCATTTT.